Described below is a single TCR beta chain sequence and its context. The sample is drawn from a study of blood T cell repertoires in COVID-19. Libraries were prepared by immunoSEQ multiplex PCR; TCRdb keeps only in-frame clonotypes and omits some of them. The sample holds 300,000 to 450,000 clones, more than 85% seen once. The clonotype comes from a human donor in a cohort sampled during active COVID-19. Sequencing was performed on peripheral blood.

In DNA, the CDR3 is TGTGCCAGCAGTGAAGTCAGGGTAAGGCGCGGTTACAATGAGCAGTTCTTC. It codes for CASSEVRVRRGYNEQFF. V and J are TRBV6-1 and TRBJ2-1; D is possibly TRBD1 (5 bases). Between the trimmed V and J ends, which lost 1 base and 4 bases, there was a span of 17 bases. CDR1 and CDR2 from the germline V gene are MNHNS and SASEGT. The CDR3 runs 17 residues.